This T cell receptor beta chain comes out of a study of T cells in Graves' hyperthyroidism and ophthalmopathy. Study conclusions and caveats: Ophthalmopathy stood apart from stable hyperthyroidism in a 13 V-J model. Ophthalmopathy onset followed model prediction by a median approximately 6.2 months. Blood also held most thyroid clonotypes expanded beyond 0.001.

For this clonotype: Its antigen is still unknown.

In making diagnoses, clinical symptoms, serum thyroxine and TRAb, thyroid ultrasound and orbital computed tomography were all used. It was RNA transcripts that yielded the amplified TCR beta CDR3 regions. During a first-round RT-PCR of the TCR CDR3, the HTBI primer set was used. TCRdb independently ran MiXCR on the multiplex PCR reads; one entry per CDR3 protein. Of about 660,000 distinct CDR3 sequences in the sample, nearly 45% were seen once. J was trimmed by 3 bases and V by 7 bases; bases with no gene match: 8. Looked up from germline, CDR1 is MNHEY and CDR2 is SVGAGI. CDR3 size: 15 residues. The sequence was obtained from an adult man with Graves' disease, either hyperthyroidism or ophthalmopathy (not recorded which). What was sequenced was peripheral blood or thyroid tissue (not recorded which). The rearrangement uses TRBV6-5 and TRBJ1-4, with 7 bases that match TRBD1. CDR3 sequence reads: CASNYRDSSNEKLFF. The DNA for the CDR3 is TGTGCCAGCAACTACCGGGACAGTTCTAATGAAAAACTGTTTTTT.